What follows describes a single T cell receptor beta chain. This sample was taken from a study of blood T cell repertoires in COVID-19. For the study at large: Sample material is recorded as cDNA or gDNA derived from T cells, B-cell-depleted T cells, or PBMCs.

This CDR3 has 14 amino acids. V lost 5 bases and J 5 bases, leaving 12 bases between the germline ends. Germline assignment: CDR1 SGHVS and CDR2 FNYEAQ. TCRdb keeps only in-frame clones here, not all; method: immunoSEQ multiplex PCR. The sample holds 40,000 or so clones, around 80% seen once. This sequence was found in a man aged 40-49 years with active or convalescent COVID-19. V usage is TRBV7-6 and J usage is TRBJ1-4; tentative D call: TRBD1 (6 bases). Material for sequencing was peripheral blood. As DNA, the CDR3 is TGTGCCAGCAGCCCGGGGACATGGAATGAAAAACTGTTTTTT. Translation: CASSPGTWNEKLFF.